This T cell receptor (beta chain) is from a study of response to subunit inactivated influenza vaccine. Overall study findings and caveats: New T cells are recruited in small numbers by each seasonal influenza vaccination, according to the authors' suggestion.

Trimming removed 3 bases at V and 3 bases at J, with 12 bases between. CDR3 length: 15 residues. Germline CDR1 reads MDHEN; CDR2 reads SYDVKM. Turning to this clonotype: Its matching antigen is unknown.

TCRdb recomputed calls from the RT-PCR reads with MiXCR, one row per CDR3 protein. Here the sample spans 650,000 to 850,000 distinct CDR3 sequences, 14% being singletons. This clonotype originated in a man aged 45 to 65 who received an inactivated influenza vaccine. The rearrangement joins TRBV28 to TRBJ2-1; possibly TRBD2 for D (6 bases). Sequencing was performed on PBMCs from blood, taken 14 to 15 days before vaccination. The CDR3 DNA reads as TGTGCCAGCAGTTTGCGGGGCCGGGGCTACAATGAGCAGTTCTTC. It encodes CASSLRGRGYNEQFF.